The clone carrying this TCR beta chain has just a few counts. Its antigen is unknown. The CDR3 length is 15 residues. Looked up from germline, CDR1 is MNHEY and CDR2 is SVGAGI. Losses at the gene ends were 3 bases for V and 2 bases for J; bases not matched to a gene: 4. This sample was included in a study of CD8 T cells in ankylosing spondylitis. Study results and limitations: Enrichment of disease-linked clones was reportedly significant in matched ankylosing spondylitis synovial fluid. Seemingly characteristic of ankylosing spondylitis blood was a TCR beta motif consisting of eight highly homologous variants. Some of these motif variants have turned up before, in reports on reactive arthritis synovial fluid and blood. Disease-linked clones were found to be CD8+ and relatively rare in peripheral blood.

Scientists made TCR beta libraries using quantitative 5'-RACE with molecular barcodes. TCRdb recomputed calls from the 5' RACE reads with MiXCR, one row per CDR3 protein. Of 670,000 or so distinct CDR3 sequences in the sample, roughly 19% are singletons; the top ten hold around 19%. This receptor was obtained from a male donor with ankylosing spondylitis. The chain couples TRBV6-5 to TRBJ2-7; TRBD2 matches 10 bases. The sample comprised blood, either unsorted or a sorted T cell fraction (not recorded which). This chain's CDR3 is CASSYSSGGTYEQYF. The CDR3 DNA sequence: TGTGCCAGCAGTTATTCTAGCGGGGGAACCTACGAGCAGTACTTC.